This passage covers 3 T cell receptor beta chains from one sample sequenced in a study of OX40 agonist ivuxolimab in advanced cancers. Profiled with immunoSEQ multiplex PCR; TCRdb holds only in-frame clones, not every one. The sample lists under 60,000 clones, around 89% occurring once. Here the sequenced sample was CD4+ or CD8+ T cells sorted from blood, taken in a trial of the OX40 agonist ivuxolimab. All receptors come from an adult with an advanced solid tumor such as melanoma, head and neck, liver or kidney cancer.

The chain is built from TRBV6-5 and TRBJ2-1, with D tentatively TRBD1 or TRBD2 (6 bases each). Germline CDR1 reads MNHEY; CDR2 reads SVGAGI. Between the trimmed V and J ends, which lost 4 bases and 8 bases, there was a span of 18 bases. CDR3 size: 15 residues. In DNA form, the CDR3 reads TGTGCCAGCAGTTTCATTGTGGGGGGCGGGGATGAGCAGTTCTTC. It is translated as CASSFIVGGGDEQFF.

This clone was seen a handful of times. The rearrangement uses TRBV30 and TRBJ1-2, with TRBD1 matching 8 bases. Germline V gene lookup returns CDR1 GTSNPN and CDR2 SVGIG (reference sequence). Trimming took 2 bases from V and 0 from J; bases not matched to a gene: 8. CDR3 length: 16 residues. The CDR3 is CAWSSPLGQANYGYTF. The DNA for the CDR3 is TGTGCCTGGAGTAGCCCTTTGGGACAGGCTAACTATGGCTACACCTTC.

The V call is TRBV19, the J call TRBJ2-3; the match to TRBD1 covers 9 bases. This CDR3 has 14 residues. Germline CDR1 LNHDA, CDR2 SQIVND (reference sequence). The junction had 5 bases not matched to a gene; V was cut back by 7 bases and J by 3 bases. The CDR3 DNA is TGTGCCAGTACCCGGGGACAGGGTACAGATACGCAGTATTTT. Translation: CASTRGQGTDTQYF.